This T cell receptor (beta chain) was documented in a study of CD8 T cells in ankylosing spondylitis. TCRdb re-analysed the 5' RACE reads in MiXCR, keeping a single row per CDR3 protein. The sample includes 700,000 to 1,000,000 distinct CDR3 sequences, about 12% of them seen just once. In the case of this clonotype: What it binds is not known.

Study results and limitations: One TCR beta motif, made up of seven to nine highly homologous variants, appeared characteristic of ankylosing spondylitis blood.

The sample consisted of blood, either unsorted or a sorted T cell fraction (not recorded which). The sequence was obtained from a male donor with ankylosing spondylitis.

The CDR3 DNA is TGCAGTGCGGTAGGACAGGGGGCCACACCCTACGAGCAGTACTTC. This translates into CSAVGQGATPYEQYF. The rearrangement uses TRBV20-1 and TRBJ2-7; 11 nucleotides line up with TRBD1. Germline CDR1 reads DFQATT; CDR2 reads SNEGSKA (reference sequence). This CDR3 has 15 residues. With 6 bases clipped from V and 2 bases from J, the junction kept 9 bases outside the gene matches.